The 19 T cell receptor beta chains below were found in one sample sequenced in a study of blood T cells in healthy people across ages. A second PCR, run for roughly 7 to 12 cycles, used a sample-barcoded 5' primer plus a J-beta primer mix. TCRdb fed the 5' RACE reads into MiXCR, producing one record per CDR3 protein. The sample shows about 1,000,000 distinct CDR3 sequences, under 55% of them seen only once. The sequenced sample consisted of blood. The receptors shown here come from a woman aged 55-69 years in good health.

The table lists this clonotype with a few counts. The chain carries TRBV18 and TRBJ2-5; TRBD1 is a possible D gene (5 bases). The tail of the sequence fits TRBJ2-7 better, so the J call may be wrong. Germline CDR1 and CDR2: KGHSH and LQKENI. The CDR3 runs 13 residues. The CDR3: CASSPPSGHEQYF. As DNA, the CDR3 is TGTGCCAGCTCACCGCCCTCAGGGCACGAGCAGTACTTC.

This clonotype was seen only a few times. This sequence joins TRBV2 and TRBJ1-5, with D possibly matching TRBD1 (5 bases). This CDR3 region has 15 residues. V was clipped by 8 bases and J by 5 bases, with 19 bases between them. The germline CDR1 and CDR2 sequences are SNHLY and FYNNEI. The CDR3 loop is CASAGLGTGDQPQHF. CDR3 sequence (DNA): TGTGCCAGCGCTGGATTGGGGACCGGGGATCAGCCCCAGCATTTT.

The chain has TRBV21-1 and TRBJ1-4. TRBV21-1 is designated a pseudogene. The length of the CDR3 is 13 residues. This chain's CDR3 is CASSKYAREELFF. The CDR3 DNA reads as TGTGCCAGCAGCAAATATGCGAGGGAGGAACTGTTTTTT.

The J gene is TRBJ2-3, the V gene TRBV6-5, with 7 bases matching TRBD2. The V and J ends lost 5 bases and 3 bases, in that order; junction bases with no gene match: 8. The germline gives CDR1 MNHEY, CDR2 SVGAGI. This CDR3 is 15 amino acids long. CDR3 bases: TGTGCCAGCAGTAGCGGGATCTGGGATACAGATACGCAGTATTTT. Protein sequence: CASSSGIWDTDTQYF.

The chain recombines TRBV5-1 with TRBJ1-1; possibly TRBD1 for D (6 bases). V lost 2 bases and J lost 1, with 9 bases in between. The CDR3 loop spans 14 amino acids. Germline V CDR1 and CDR2: SGHRS, YFSETQ. DNA of the CDR3: TGCGCCAGCAGCTTACCGACAGGGAACACTGAAGCTTTCTTT. Amino acid sequence: CASSLPTGNTEAFF.

The gene calls are TRBV10-3 and TRBJ2-3, with D uncertain. V lost 6 bases and J 2 bases, leaving 12 bases between the germline ends. CDR3 size: 14 residues. The germline gives CDR1 ENHRY, CDR2 SYGVKD. As DNA, the CDR3 is TGTGCCATCAGCGACAACTTGTACACAGATACGCAGTATTTT. This sequence encodes CAISDNLYTDTQYF.

V gene TRBV11-2 combines with J gene TRBJ2-3, with TRBD2 matching 7 bases. CDR1 is SGHAT, CDR2 FQNNGV, per germline. The CDR3 has 16 amino acids. Trimming at V came to 1 base and at J to 2 bases, leaving 6 bases not matched to a gene. CDR3 region: CASSLAGGSFTDTQYF. CDR3 in DNA: TGTGCCAGCAGCTTAGCTGGCGGGAGTTTCACAGATACGCAGTATTTT.

The V call is TRBV7-8, the J call TRBJ2-7; possible D gene TRBD2, 6 bases. This CDR3 comprises 15 residues. Trimming took off 5 bases at V and 4 bases at J, with 18 bases between the two ends. Looked up from germline, CDR1 is SGHVS and CDR2 is FQNEAQ. CDR3: CASSKPDGAGYEQYF. In nucleotides, the CDR3 is TGTGCCAGCAGCAAACCGGACGGTGCGGGGTACGAGCAGTACTTC.

The rearrangement links TRBV11-3 to TRBJ2-1; D may correspond to TRBD1 or TRBD2 (6 bases each). Deletions cut 4 bases from V and 6 bases from J, with 16 bases between. Germline V gene sequence: CDR1 SGHNT, CDR2 YENEEA. This CDR3 spans 15 amino acids. The CDR3 loop is CASSSGGQGFNEQFF. The CDR3 DNA is TGTGCCAGCAGCTCCGGGGGCCAGGGATTCAATGAGCAGTTCTTC.

This rearrangement joins TRBV12-3 or TRBV12-4 to TRBJ2-1; 9 nucleotides line up with TRBD2. The CDR3 length is 16 residues. V gave up 7 bases and J gave up 5 bases; unmatched junction bases: 12. The CDR3: CASIVERLAANNEQFF. CDR3 DNA sequence: TGTGCCAGCATAGTAGAACGACTAGCGGCCAACAATGAGCAGTTCTTC.

There are a few counts of this clonotype. The chain couples TRBV7-2 to TRBJ2-5; 7 bases agree with TRBD2. The germline CDR1 and CDR2 sequences are SGHTA and FQGNSA. This CDR3 is built from 14 residues. V dropped 4 bases and J dropped 5; count of bases not matched to a gene: 7. The CDR3 nucleotides read TGTGCCAGCAGCTCGGCGACTAGCCCCGAGACCCAGTACTTC. Amino acid sequence: CASSSATSPETQYF.

This chain joins TRBV20-1 and TRBJ2-7; 8 nucleotides line up with TRBD1. CDR3 size: 13 residues. The V and J ends lost 3 bases and 6 bases, in that order; junction bases with no gene match: 7. Germline values: CDR1 DFQATT, CDR2 SNEGSKA (reference sequence). CDR3 sequence: CSARRDRLSEQYF. The CDR3 DNA reads as TGCAGTGCTAGGCGGGACAGGCTTAGCGAGCAGTACTTC.

This clonotype has a single count. This chain uses TRBV9 with TRBJ2-1; 14 bases are shared with TRBD2. The CDR3 length is 16 residues. V lost 4 bases, J lost 6 bases, and 6 bases stayed unmatched. Germline CDR1 and CDR2: SGDLS and YYNGEE. CDR3 DNA sequence: TGTGCCAGCAGCCCAAGGGGGACTAGCGGGAGCAATGAGCAGTTCTTC. Translating gives CASSPRGTSGSNEQFF.

The chain carries TRBV28 and TRBJ2-3, with 8 bases matching TRBD2. Germline V gene sequence: CDR1 MDHEN, CDR2 SYDVKM. The CDR3 has 15 amino acids. V gave up 1 base and J gave up 9 bases; unmatched junction bases: 9. CDR3 coding DNA: TGTGCCAGCAGTTTATCAGCGGGAGACTCCCTGACGCAGTATTTT. Protein product: CASSLSAGDSLTQYF.

This clonotype was recorded once. The V gene is TRBV11-2, the J gene TRBJ2-1; no reliable D call. The DNA end is a closer match to TRBJ2-7, so the J assignment may be wrong. The V gene's germline CDR1 is SGHAT and CDR2 FQNNGV. This CDR3 has 15 amino acids. CDR3 region: CASSLARSSYNEQYF. The CDR3 bases are TGTGCCAGCAGCTTAGCCCGAAGCTCCTACAATGAGCAGTACTTC.

In its sample, this clonotype was seen a few times. The rearrangement links TRBV7-2 to TRBJ1-2, with D possibly TRBD1 on 6 matching bases. The CDR3 length is 13 residues. Germline-derived CDR1 and CDR2 are SGHTA and FQGNSA. V lost 2 bases to trimming and J lost 8 bases, with 12 bases between them. The CDR3 sequence: CASSLQGRRGYTF. In DNA form, the CDR3 reads TGTGCCAGCAGCTTACAGGGGCGACGGGGCTACACCTTC. Full variable domain (missing parts from reference TRBV7-2 and TRBJ1-2): GAGVSQSPSNKVTEKGKDVELRCDPISGHTALYWYRQSLGQGLEFLIYFQGNSAPDKSGLPSDRFSAERTGGSVSTLTIQRTQQEDSAVYLCASSLQGRRGYTFGSGTRLTVV.

V gene TRBV20-1 combines with J gene TRBJ1-2; maybe TRBD1 (6 bases). Trimming took 4 bases from V and 8 from J, leaving 17 bases between them. Germline V lookup: CDR1 DFQATT, CDR2 SNEGSKA (reference sequence). The CDR3 has 13 amino acids. CDR3 in amino acids: CSATGGGAKGYTF. The DNA for the CDR3 is TGCAGTGCTACCGGAGGGGGGGCGAAGGGCTACACCTTC.

The genes are TRBV4-1 and TRBJ1-4, with 11 bases matching TRBD1. The CDR3 length is 15 residues. The junction had 3 bases not matched to a gene; V was cut back by 4 bases and J by 5 bases. Germline V gene data show CDR1 as MGHRA and CDR2 as YSYEKL. CDR3 protein: CASSPDRGQNEKLFF. The CDR3, as DNA: TGCGCCAGCAGCCCGGACAGGGGGCAGAATGAAAAACTGTTTTTT.

Worth noting for this clonotype: This may arise from a read error, as a much more abundant clone is one base away. This chain uses TRBV9 with TRBJ2-5, with D unclear. CDR1 and CDR2 (germline): SGDLS, YYNGEE. The CDR3 runs to 14 residues. Trimming took off 3 bases at V and 11 bases at J, with 20 bases between the two ends. This CDR3 reads CASSAETGIIKQYF. The DNA for the CDR3 is TGTGCCAGCAGCGCCGAGACTGGGATAATTAAGCAGTACTTC.